This T cell receptor beta chain was identified in a study of T cell clonotyping in hematopoietic cell transplantation. Study context: Pretransplant recipient samples were taken after cytoreduction.

Assay: immunoSEQ multiplex PCR; the TCRdb copy retains only in-frame clones and omits some. The sample yields fewer than 100,000 clones, less than 96% seen once. As for time point: recipient sample about 28 days before transplant, after cytoreduction. Trimming cost V 8 bases and J 1 base, with 8 bases left between them. The germline CDR1 and CDR2 sequences are LNHDA and SQIVND (reference sequence). The CDR3 has 12 residues. This TCR was recovered from a woman aged 50 to 60 with acute myeloid leukemia. Some clones in this sample may be carry-over from other donors' samples. Specimen: peripheral blood mononuclear cells, collected before stem cell transplant. This chain links TRBV19 with TRBJ1-1; tentative D call: TRBD1 (5 bases). The CDR3, as DNA: TGTGCCAGTGCGGGGGAGAACACTGAAGCTTTCTTT. Residues: CASAGENTEAFF. Full variable domain (outside the CDR3, taken from reference TRBV19 and TRBJ1-1): DGGITQSPKYLFRKEGQNVTLSCEQNLNHDAMYWYRQDPGQGLRLIYYSQIVNDFQKGDIAEGYSVSREKKESFPLTVTSAQKNPTAFYLCASAGENTEAFFGQGTRLTVV.